A selection of T cell receptor beta chains follows, all from one sample in a study of blood T cell repertoires in COVID-19. Clones were read by immunoSEQ multiplex PCR, and TCRdb kept only the in-frame ones, dropping some. The sample yields 80,000 to 95,000 clones, about 85% seen once. Sequencing was done on a sample of peripheral blood. The receptors shown here come from a human donor in a cohort sampled during active COVID-19. The conserved cysteine and the conserved F or W are not part of the CDR3 here.

V | CDR3
TRBV9 | ASSVTGGEAGELF
TRBV4-1 | ASARAAGNYEQY
TRBV4-3 | ASSIHRGLERGYT
TRBV7-2 | ASSLGLDPDTQY
TRBV7-9 | ASSSDLGSSYNEQF
TRBV11-2 | ASSLSRGTSDTQY
TRBV5-1 | ASSPGTANYGYT
TRBV29-1 | SVEDTKGQGNTIY
TRBV5-8 | ASSPWAENTEAF
TRBV6-5 | ASSYSASPTDTQY
TRBV2 | AGSRATRYEQY
TRBV30 | AWTSGPVGYT
TRBV7-2 | ASSSAGTGPGSPLH
TRBV30 | AWSVFRGGYT
TRBV9 | ASSVGEGTTDTQY
TRBV11-2 | ASSLGGARIYAAF
TRBV5-6 | ASSLASGRGAYEQY
TRBV5-1 | ASSPGETQY
TRBV29-1 | SVGWGRAETQY
TRBV7-3 | ASSPPGGEQF
TRBV28 | ASSSFGPSVAVADTQY
TRBV21-1 | ASSKMGAGQETQY
TRBV27 | ASSRINLGAGANNEQF
TRBV6-2/TRBV6-3 | ASSRRGADTDTQY
TRBV5-1 | ASSLTGVGGLGYT
TRBV19 | ASSTTRAREFASYGYT
TRBV6-4 | ASSASRGGEQY
TRBV7-9 | ASSIGTASSYEQY
TRBV5-1 | ASSGGHLNGGWGEQF
TRBV18 | ASSPFPTGSSTDTQY
TRBV18 | ASSPAGRSGELF